This entry features one TCR beta chain sequence. Its antigen remains unidentified. Relative to the germline gene, one junction end is altered; a read error may explain this. The sample carries other DNA sequences with the same CDR3. The primer mix had 60 Vbeta and 13 Jbeta primers. This table comes from immunoSEQ multiplex PCR, and its TCRdb copy is limited to in-frame clones, with some not included. This repertoire includes 100,000 to 150,000 clones. There are 15 residues in the CDR3. Germline V gives CDR1 SGHDT, CDR2 YYEEEE. The data are from a study of cytomegalovirus exposure and HLA in healthy donors. Whole-study results and caveats: In vitro confirmation showed a few CMV-associated chains to be CMV antigen specific. Later on, a genetic analysis was performed. It linked a missense variant in DCLRE1C with V- and J-gene trimming of TCR beta. Cytomegalovirus status was reportedly diagnosed by the classifier with high specificity and sensitivity. It has been reported that TCR beta sequences accurately predicted the HLA-A and HLA-B alleles of most subjects.

The chain has TRBV5-6 and TRBJ1-4, with TRBD1 matching over 9 bases. The sequencing input was PBMCs. This clonotype originated in a man aged 40-49 years in good health and CMV-seronegative. The CDR3 coding sequence is TGCGCCAGCAGCTTGGGACAGGGTCTAGATGAAAAACTGTTTTTT. It specifies CASSLGQGLDEKLFF.